This TCR beta chain was retrieved from a study of Tregs in tolerant kidney transplant recipients. Method: immunoSEQ multiplex PCR; TCRdb's copy keeps in-frame clones and lacks some. Its clone listing holds roughly 48,000 clones. This sequence was found in a human donor who received a combined kidney and bone marrow transplant. The input for sequencing was CD4+ T cells from blood, taken before the transplant.

Partial CDR3 DNA: TGTGCCAGGGGGACTAGCGGGAGGGCCCGTTTCACCGGGGAG. Encoded protein: CARGTSGRARFTGE. The CDR3 as a whole reads CARGTSGRARFTGELFF. J is TRBJ2-2 and V is TRBV7-3; 16 bases fit TRBD2. The read terminates 3 residues ahead of where the CDR3 ends, so the germline J gene completes it. With 9 bases clipped from V and 4 bases from J, the junction kept 8 bases outside the gene matches. Germline V gives CDR1 SGHTA, CDR2 FQGTGA. The CDR3 has 17 residues.